The sequence of this T cell receptor (beta chain) was determined in a study of T cell responses to AZD1222 COVID-19 vaccine. General observations from the study: Unmutated variant regions reportedly attract nearly half of all spike-specific TCRs.

For this clone: Its antigen remains unknown.

Germline V CDR1 and CDR2: KGHSH, LQKENI. Trimming stripped 2 bases from V and 4 bases from J, with 14 bases between. The CDR3 runs 15 residues. Second-dose groups at about 4 or about 12 weeks were pooled. Profiled with immunoSEQ multiplex PCR; TCRdb holds only in-frame clones, not every one. This sample has roughly 70,000 clones; roughly 80% occur once, and the top ten carry roughly 13%. The source of this sequence is an adult who received the AZD1222 COVID-19 vaccine. V is TRBV18 and J is TRBJ1-1; D is possibly TRBD1 (6 bases). The sample in question was peripheral blood, obtained 28 days after the second AZD1222 dose. CDR3 protein: CASSPVTGSVTEAFF. CDR3 nucleotides: TGTGCCAGCTCACCAGTTACAGGGTCTGTCACTGAAGCTTTCTTT.